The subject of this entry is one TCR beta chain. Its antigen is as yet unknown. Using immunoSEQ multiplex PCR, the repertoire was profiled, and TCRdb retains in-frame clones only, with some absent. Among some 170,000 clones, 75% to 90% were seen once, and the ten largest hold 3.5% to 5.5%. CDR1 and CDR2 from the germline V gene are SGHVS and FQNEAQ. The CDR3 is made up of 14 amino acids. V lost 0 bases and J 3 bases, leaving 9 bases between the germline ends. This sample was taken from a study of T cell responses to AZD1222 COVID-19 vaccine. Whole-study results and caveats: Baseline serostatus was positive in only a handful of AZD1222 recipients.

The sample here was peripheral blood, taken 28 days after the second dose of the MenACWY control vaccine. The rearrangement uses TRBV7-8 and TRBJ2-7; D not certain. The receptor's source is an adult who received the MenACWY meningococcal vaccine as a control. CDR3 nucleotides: TGTGCCAGCAGCTTAGCACAAACCGGCTACGAGCAGTACTTC. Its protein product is CASSLAQTGYEQYF.